The next 23 T cell receptor beta chains were all read from a single sample in a study of CD8+ T cells in alopecia areata. Sequencing templates came from extracted RNA that was reverse transcribed into cDNA. The table came from immunoSEQ multiplex PCR; TCRdb's copy has only in-frame clones and leaves some out. The sample has 140,000 to 150,000 clones, 80% to 90% seen once. The sample in question was CD8+ T cells sorted from blood, obtained at week 0. The receptors were sampled from a human donor with alopecia areata.

This chain connects TRBV29-1 to TRBJ1-3, with 8 bases aligning to TRBD1. Germline V gives CDR1 SQVTM, CDR2 ANQGSEA. This CDR3 has 14 residues. The CDR3 bases are TGCAGTGCCTGGGGGGGACAGGCTGGAAACACCATATATTTT. It codes for CSAWGGQAGNTIYF. Complete variable domain (other parts from reference TRBV29-1 and TRBJ1-3): SAVISQKPSRDICQRGTSLTIQCQVDSQVTMMFWYRQQPGQSLTLIATANQGSEATYESGFVIDKFPISRPNLTFSTLTVSNMSPEDSSIYLCSAWGGQAGNTIYFGEGSWLTVV.

The chain joins TRBV9 to TRBJ1-5; D is uncertain. The CDR3 spans 15 residues. Germline-derived CDR1 and CDR2 are SGDLS and YYNGEE. The V end lost 4 bases, the J end lost 0 bases, and 11 bases lay between the germline ends. In DNA form, the CDR3 reads TGTGCCAGCAGCCCAGGTGGGGTTAGCAATCAGCCCCAGCATTTT. Translating gives CASSPGGVSNQPQHF.

The chain is built from TRBV6-1 and TRBJ1-5; 8 bases map to TRBD1. The J segment lost 4 bases and the V segment lost 1 base, leaving 6 bases of the junction unmatched. Germline V gene sequence: CDR1 MNHNS, CDR2 SASEGT. CDR3 length equals 16 residues. The CDR3, as DNA: TGTGCCAGCAGTGAAGGGAGAGGACAGGGTAATCAGCCCCAGCATTTT. Translated, it gives CASSEGRGQGNQPQHF.

This clone came up once. This chain links TRBV5-1 with TRBJ2-1; D call uncertain. CDR1 and CDR2 (germline): SGHRS, YFSETQ. The CDR3 is 13 amino acids. V was clipped by 0 bases and J by 5 bases, with 6 bases between them. The CDR3 sequence: CASSLVDNNEQFF. DNA of the CDR3: TGCGCCAGCAGCTTGGTAGATAACAATGAGCAGTTCTTC.

This clone came up a few times. This rearrangement joins TRBV7-3 to TRBJ2-3; D assignment may be TRBD1 or TRBD2 (6 bases each). V shed 5 bases and J shed 5 bases, with 17 bases lying between them. This CDR3 spans 15 amino acids. Germline V gene sequence: CDR1 SGHTA, CDR2 FQGTGA. The DNA for the CDR3 is TGTGCCAGCAGCCCAGGGGCTAGCGTGTTAGATACGCAGTATTTT. Translation gives CASSPGASVLDTQYF.

This rearrangement joins TRBV6-6 to TRBJ2-7; 8 bases are shared with TRBD2. Germline loops: CDR1 MNHNY, CDR2 SVGAGI (reference sequence). V was pared by 0 bases and J by 3 bases, with 7 bases of the junction left unmatched. This CDR3 is built from 16 residues. In DNA, the CDR3 is TGTGCCAGCAGTTACTCAGGGACTAGGGAAATCTACGAGCAGTACTTC. It translates to CASSYSGTREIYEQYF.

The gene calls are TRBV6-6 and TRBJ2-3, with D uncertain. The CDR3 length is 14 residues. Per germline, CDR1 MNHNY and CDR2 SVGAGI (reference sequence). Trimming cost V 2 bases and J 5 bases, with 11 bases left between them. The CDR3 loop is CASSYLSLGDTQYF. The CDR3 coding sequence is TGTGCCAGCAGTTACCTGAGCCTCGGAGATACGCAGTATTTT.

This chain connects TRBV4-2 to TRBJ2-7; 8 nucleotides agree with TRBD2. The CDR3 loop spans 14 amino acids. Germline CDR1 and CDR2: LGHNA and YNFKEQ. V was pared by 3 bases and J by 0 bases, with 1 base of the junction left unmatched. The DNA for the CDR3 is TGTGCCAGCAGCCAGAGCGGGAGCTCCTACGAGCAGTACTTC. Its translation: CASSQSGSSYEQYF.

The rearrangement joins TRBV7-8 to TRBJ2-7; 8 bases agree with TRBD1. This CDR3 region has 13 residues. The V segment lost 3 bases and the J segment 6 bases; nucleotides outside the gene matches: 4. In germline, CDR1 is SGHVS, CDR2 FQNEAQ. The CDR3: CASSFQGAGEQYF. In DNA form, the CDR3 reads TGTGCCAGCAGCTTTCAGGGGGCCGGCGAGCAGTACTTC.

This chain links TRBV14 with TRBJ2-7; TRBD2 agrees at 11 bases. CDR1 and CDR2 from the germline V gene are SGHDN and FVKESK. The CDR3 covers 15 residues. With 1 base clipped from V and 4 bases from J, the junction kept 3 bases outside the gene matches. The CDR3 nucleotides read TGTGCCAGCAGCCAAGGACTAGCGGGATCGTACGAGCAGTACTTC. Translating it yields CASSQGLAGSYEQYF.

The chain uses TRBV11-2 and TRBJ2-7; tentatively, D is TRBD2 (5 bases). The germline CDR1 and CDR2 sequences are SGHAT and FQNNGV. Deletions cut 0 bases from V and 0 bases from J, with 12 bases between. The CDR3 is 16 amino acids. CDR3 in amino acids: CASSLEGVGSSYEQYF. The DNA of the CDR3 is TGTGCCAGCAGCTTAGAGGGTGTAGGGAGCTCCTACGAGCAGTACTTC.

This clone came up once. The rearrangement links TRBV29-1 to TRBJ2-5; a possible D gene is TRBD1 (5 bases). CDR1 and CDR2 (germline): SQVTM, ANQGSEA. V gave up 7 bases and J gave up 1 base, with 13 bases separating them. CDR3 size: 13 residues. CDR3 region: CSATDSPQETQYF. Here the CDR3 DNA reads TGCAGCGCGACCGACAGCCCCCAAGAGACCCAGTACTTC.

V is TRBV6-1 and J is TRBJ2-1, with TRBD1 matching over 8 bases. CDR1 and CDR2 (germline): MNHNS, SASEGT. The V and J ends lost 2 bases and 3 bases, in that order; junction bases with no gene match: 12. The CDR3 contains 18 residues. DNA for the CDR3: TGTGCCAGCAGTGAATTCAGTTATTCGGACAGGGACTACAATGAGCAGTTCTTC. It specifies CASSEFSYSDRDYNEQFF.

The rearrangement links TRBV7-9 to TRBJ2-7; no clear D. The V gene's germline CDR1 is SEHNR and CDR2 FQNEAQ (reference sequence). The ends were cut back, 7 bases at V and 0 bases at J, with 7 bases in the middle. The CDR3 length is 12 residues. DNA for the CDR3: TGTGCCAGCACAGGCACCTCCTACGAGCAGTACTTC. It codes for CASTGTSYEQYF.

J is TRBJ2-1 and V is TRBV5-4; tentatively, D is TRBD1 (6 bases). Germline V gene sequence: CDR1 SGHNT, CDR2 YYREEE (reference sequence). CDR3 size: 14 residues. V lost 5 bases and J 1 base, leaving 10 bases between the germline ends. This chain's CDR3 is CASSSDRSYNEQFF. Here the CDR3 DNA reads TGTGCCAGCAGTTCGGACAGATCCTACAATGAGCAGTTCTTC.

The J gene is TRBJ1-1, the V gene TRBV28; D gene ambiguous. CDR1 is MDHEN and CDR2 is SYDVKM in the germline V gene. V was trimmed by 1 base and J by 5 bases, leaving 11 bases between them. The CDR3 spans 14 residues. DNA of the CDR3: TGTGCCAGCAGTTTATTAGCTGTATCAACTGAAGCTTTCTTT. As protein: CASSLLAVSTEAFF. The full variable domain, its missing parts supplied by reference TRBV28 and TRBJ1-1, is DVKVTQSSRYLVKRTGEKVFLECVQDMDHENMFWYRQDPGLGLRLIYFSYDVKMKEKGDIPEGYSVSREKKERFSLILESASTNQTSMYLCASSLLAVSTEAFFGQGTRLTVV.

A single count supports this clone. The V call is TRBV7-9, the J call TRBJ2-1; tentatively, D is TRBD1 (5 bases). Germline CDR1 is SEHNR and CDR2 is FQNEAQ (reference sequence). CDR3 length: 14 residues. Trimming removed 1 base at V and 10 bases at J, with 14 bases between. The CDR3 sequence is CASSLVEEGVEQFF. The CDR3, as DNA: TGTGCCAGCAGCTTAGTTGAAGAAGGGGTCGAGCAGTTCTTC.

V gene TRBV7-9 combines with J gene TRBJ2-1; D ambiguous. The CDR3 extends over 14 amino acids. Per germline, CDR1 SEHNR and CDR2 FQNEAQ (reference sequence). The V and J ends lost 2 bases and 6 bases respectively, with 11 bases between them. In DNA form, the CDR3 reads TGTGCCAGCAGCTTAAAAAGCCCTCGCAATGAGCAGTTCTTC. This encodes CASSLKSPRNEQFF.

The chain links TRBV4-1 to TRBJ2-7; the D is unclear. The V gene's germline CDR1 is MGHRA and CDR2 YSYEKL. CDR3 length equals 14 residues. Trimming took 3 bases from V and 0 from J, leaving 9 bases between them. The CDR3: CASSQGQLSYEQYF. The CDR3 bases are TGCGCCAGCAGCCAGGGTCAACTCTCCTACGAGCAGTACTTC.

The J gene is TRBJ1-4, the V gene TRBV4-1; TRBD1 agrees at 7 bases. V trimming: 8 bases; J trimming: 8 bases; junction bases outside the gene matches: 5. CDR1 is MGHRA, CDR2 YSYEKL, per germline. The CDR3 has 12 amino acids. In DNA form, the CDR3 reads TGCGCCAGCGGATCAGGGGGGGAAAAACTGTTTTTT. Its protein product is CASGSGGEKLFF.

Comments on this clone: A read error may account for a junction end that differs from germline. The chain is built from TRBV7-2 and TRBJ2-7; D is possibly TRBD1 (6 bases). The length of the CDR3 is 13 residues. Germline V gene data show CDR1 as SGHTA and CDR2 as FQGNSA. CDR3 residues: CACRDKRTYEQYF. The CDR3 DNA reads as TGTGCCTGCAGGGACAAGAGGACCTACGAGCAGTACTTC.

V gene TRBV12-5 combines with J gene TRBJ2-7; 12 bases map to TRBD2. V lost 6 bases, J lost 1 base, and 1 base stayed unmatched. Germline V CDR1 and CDR2: LGHNT, FRNRAP. The CDR3 extends over 14 amino acids. The CDR3 bases are TGTGCTAGTGGAGGGACTAGCGGGTCCTACGAGCAGTACTTC. This gives the protein CASGGTSGSYEQYF.

The chain links TRBV7-6 to TRBJ1-1, with 10 bases fitting TRBD1. With V trimmed by 3 bases and J by 4 bases, 2 bases remained unmatched. Germline V gene lookup returns CDR1 SGHVS and CDR2 FNYEAQ. The CDR3 is 14 amino acids. CDR3: CASSLGQGSTEAFF. The CDR3 DNA follows: TGTGCCAGCAGCTTGGGACAGGGGTCCACTGAAGCTTTCTTT.